This TCR beta chain was observed in a study of Tregs in tolerant kidney transplant recipients. General study findings and limits: Findings come from small patient numbers and require larger validation.

Unstimulated Tregs (CD4+CD25+CD127-) and CD4+CD25- non-Tregs were sorted from PBMCs. The method was immunoSEQ multiplex PCR; TCRdb's version includes in-frame clones alone and lacks a portion of them. In the table there are 120,000 or so clones, roughly 93% of which are singletons. V gave up 5 bases and J gave up 0 bases; unmatched junction bases: 8. CDR1 SQVTM and CDR2 ANQGSEA come from the germline V gene. CDR3 size: 15 residues. This clone was observed a single time. Its antigen is not identified. Material: CD4+ T cells from blood. The chain links TRBV29-1 to TRBJ1-1; TRBD1 matches at 8 bases. The source of this sequence is a human donor in good health. In DNA, the CDR3 is TGCAGCGTTCGGGACAGGCGGGACGTGAACACTGAAGCTTTCTTT. Amino acid sequence: CSVRDRRDVNTEAFF.